This TCR beta chain was found in a study of CD8 T cells in Susac syndrome. V shed 0 bases and J shed 4 bases, with 10 bases lying between them. The CDR3 has 14 amino acids. Germline V CDR1 and CDR2: MGHRA, YSYEKL. With random hexamers, roughly 0.45 to 1 ug RNA was reverse transcribed. Each CDR3 protein is one row after TCRdb ran MiXCR on the immunoSEQ multiplex PCR reads. The profile shows about 400,000 distinct CDR3 sequences, 85% to 90% of them singletons. The chain combines TRBV4-1 with TRBJ2-7, with D possibly matching TRBD2 (5 bases). The TCR sequence derives from a human donor with multiple sclerosis. Sequenced material: CD8+ T cells from PBMCs. CDR3 amino acids: CASSQDEGRYEQYF. The CDR3 DNA sequence: TGCGCCAGCAGCCAAGATGAAGGGAGATACGAGCAGTACTTC.